The 21 T cell receptor beta chains presented below share a single source sample, sequenced in a study of blood T cell repertoires in COVID-19. Method: immunoSEQ multiplex PCR; TCRdb's copy keeps in-frame clones and lacks some. The profile shows more than 110,000 clones, more than 65% of them singletons. Sequencing was done on a sample of peripheral blood. The receptors shown here come from a woman aged 60-70 years with acute or convalescent COVID-19.

The chain links TRBV27 to TRBJ1-5; no reliable D call. Trimming pared 2 bases from V and 5 bases from J, leaving 4 bases between. CDR1 and CDR2 from the germline V gene are MNHEY and SMNVEV (reference sequence). This CDR3 spans 12 amino acids. The CDR3 DNA sequence: TGTGCCAGCAGTTTACCGGATCAGCCCCAGCATTTT. This sequence encodes CASSLPDQPQHF.

The V call is TRBV29-1, the J call TRBJ1-4; TRBD1 aligns across 7 bases. This CDR3 has 13 residues. J lost 10 bases, V lost 7 bases, and 12 bases had no gene match. Germline lookup yields CDR1 SQVTM and CDR2 ANQGSEA. The CDR3 here is CSGSGTVDAKLFF. The CDR3 DNA sequence: TGCAGCGGATCCGGGACAGTAGACGCAAAACTGTTTTTT.

This rearrangement joins TRBV29-1 to TRBJ2-3; TRBD2 is a possible D gene (5 bases). This CDR3 is 12 amino acids long. The V end lost 5 bases, the J end lost 2 bases, and 8 bases lay between the germline ends. The V gene's germline CDR1 is SQVTM and CDR2 ANQGSEA. CDR3 coding DNA: TGCAGCGTTCGGACTGACACAGATACGCAGTATTTT. The encoded protein is CSVRTDTDTQYF.

CDR3 sequence reads: CASSPNRNTEAFF. The CDR3 region has the DNA TGTGCCAGCAGCCCTAATAGGAACACTGAAGCTTTCTTT. The chain employs TRBV3-1 (or the pseudogene TRBV3-2) and TRBJ1-1; unclear D gene. Germline-derived CDR1 and CDR2 are LGHDT and YNNKEL (reference sequence). Trimming took 4 bases from V and 1 from J, leaving 7 bases between them. The CDR3 covers 13 residues.

The CDR3 reads CASLGAGTSSYNEQFF. In nucleotides, the CDR3 is TGTGCCAGCTTGGGGGCCGGGACAAGCTCCTACAATGAGCAGTTCTTC. The chain employs TRBV28 and TRBJ2-1, with D possibly matching TRBD1 (6 bases). This CDR3 comprises 16 residues. V was trimmed by 8 bases and J by 0 bases, leaving 17 bases between them. CDR1 is MDHEN, CDR2 SYDVKM, per germline.

The chain employs TRBV6-6 and TRBJ2-1, with D possibly being TRBD2 (6 bases). In germline, CDR1 is MNHNY, CDR2 SVGAGI (reference sequence). CDR3 length: 15 amino acids. Trimming removed 1 base at V and 9 bases at J, with 16 bases between. For the CDR3, the DNA is TGTGCCAGCAGTTACTGGGAGCGAGGGGAGGCTGAGCAGTTCTTC. This sequence encodes CASSYWERGEAEQFF.

The chain carries TRBV28 and TRBJ2-7; the D gene is possibly TRBD2 (6 bases). Germline V gene lookup returns CDR1 MDHEN and CDR2 SYDVKM. The length of the CDR3 is 11 residues. V was shortened by 5 bases and J by 12 bases, with 14 bases between the two germline ends. CDR3 protein: CASSLEGFLYF. In DNA form, the CDR3 reads TGTGCCAGCAGTCTGGAGGGGTTTCTGTACTTC.

V usage is TRBV2 and J usage is TRBJ2-2, with D tentatively TRBD1 (7 bases). Trimming pared 5 bases from V and 2 bases from J, leaving 12 bases between. The CDR3 length is 15 residues. From germline, CDR1 is SNHLY and CDR2 FYNNEI. As DNA, the CDR3 is TGTGCCAGCAGTTCTCAGGGGGGAAACACCGGGGAGCTGTTTTTT. Its translation: CASSSQGGNTGELFF.

V gene TRBV25-1 combines with J gene TRBJ2-7; 7 nucleotides line up with TRBD1. The CDR3 runs 14 residues. Germline CDR1 and CDR2: MGHDK and SYGVNS. Germline trimming cut 6 bases from V and 3 bases from J; bases unmatched to any gene: 8. CDR3 protein: CASRSPGQRYEQYF. CDR3 nucleotide sequence: TGTGCCAGCAGGTCGCCGGGACAGCGCTACGAGCAGTACTTC.

The rearrangement links TRBV6-6 to TRBJ2-1; tentative D call: TRBD1 (5 bases). With 5 bases removed from V and 1 base from J, the gap between germline ends came to 15 bases. The CDR3 contains 16 residues. The germline gives CDR1 MNHNY, CDR2 SVGAGI (reference sequence). The DNA for the CDR3 is TGTGCCAGCAGTACAACCAGGGTTGAATCCTACAATGAGCAGTTCTTC. Translation: CASSTTRVESYNEQFF.

This chain joins TRBV7-2 and TRBJ1-6; D is uncertain. CDR1 and CDR2 (germline): SGHTA, FQGNSA. The CDR3 loop spans 13 amino acids. Trimming pared 7 bases from V and 6 bases from J, leaving 10 bases between. The CDR3 region is CASKLISNSPLHF. The CDR3 DNA sequence: TGTGCCAGCAAGTTGATTAGTAATTCACCCCTCCACTTT.

The chain recombines TRBV6-5 with TRBJ2-7; weak D call: TRBD1 (6 bases). This CDR3 comprises 14 residues. Germline V gives CDR1 MNHEY, CDR2 SVGAGI. Trimming took off 0 bases at V and 2 bases at J, with 8 bases between the two ends. The CDR3 loop is CASSYSGTTYEQYF. CDR3 nucleotides: TGTGCCAGCAGTTACTCGGGGACAACCTACGAGCAGTACTTC.

This chain connects TRBV27 to TRBJ1-2; a possible D gene is TRBD1 (5 bases). V lost 4 bases and J 4 bases, leaving 10 bases between the germline ends. Germline V gives CDR1 MNHEY, CDR2 SMNVEV (reference sequence). The CDR3 runs 13 residues. CDR3 DNA sequence: TGTGCCAGCAGTTCCGCAGGGCTCTATGGCTACACCTTC. Its translation: CASSSAGLYGYTF.

The CDR3 sequence: CASSTRSGANEKLFF. Written as DNA, the CDR3 is TGTGCCAGCAGCACTCGATCGGGGGCTAATGAAAAACTGTTTTTT. The chain is built from TRBV7-9 and TRBJ1-4; weak D call: TRBD1 (5 bases). The V end lost 5 bases, the J end lost 3 bases, and 13 bases lay between the germline ends. The CDR3 has 15 residues. The germline CDR1 and CDR2 sequences are SEHNR and FQNEAQ (reference sequence). Complete variable domain (other parts from reference TRBV7-9 and TRBJ1-4): DTGVSQNPRHKITKRGQNVTFRCDPISEHNRLYWYRQTLGQGPEFLTYFQNEAQLEKSRLLSDRFSAERPKGSFSTLEIQRTEQGDSAMYLCASSTRSGANEKLFFGSGTQLSVL.

J is TRBJ1-3 and V is TRBV12-3 or TRBV12-4; weak D call: TRBD1 (5 bases). Trimming removed 5 bases from V and 4 bases from J, with 9 bases in between. CDR3 size: 13 residues. The CDR3 protein is CASSPSGGNTIYF. The DNA for the CDR3 is TGTGCCAGCAGTCCCTCAGGGGGAAACACCATATATTTT.

The count of this clone is one. J is TRBJ1-2 and V is TRBV28; no clear D gene. CDR3 length: 12 residues. V was clipped by 7 bases and J by 0 bases, with 6 bases between them. CDR1 MDHEN and CDR2 SYDVKM come from the germline V gene. The CDR3 is CASIGANYGYTF. Written as DNA, the CDR3 is TGTGCCAGCATCGGGGCTAACTATGGCTACACCTTC.

This clone turned up a few times. The chain joins TRBV4-1 to TRBJ2-7, with 11 bases aligning to TRBD1. Looked up from germline, CDR1 is MGHRA and CDR2 is YSYEKL. The CDR3 sequence is 16 residues long. J lost 2 bases, V lost 2 bases, and 5 bases had no gene match. The CDR3 loop is CASSQRDRGFTYEQYF. CDR3 bases: TGCGCCAGCAGCCAACGGGACAGGGGGTTCACCTACGAGCAGTACTTC.

The chain links TRBV7-9 to TRBJ2-7; 7 bases agree with TRBD2. This CDR3 has 17 residues. Germline loops: CDR1 SEHNR, CDR2 FQNEAQ (reference sequence). V lost 5 bases to trimming and J lost 1 base; unmatched junction nucleotides: 14. The CDR3 sequence is CASSESAGSPQSYEQYF. CDR3 bases: TGTGCCAGCAGCGAATCAGCGGGAAGCCCCCAATCCTACGAGCAGTACTTC.

The CDR3 nucleotides read TGTGCCACTAAGCGGGAGGGCCTCACAGATACGCAGTATTTT. It is translated as CATKREGLTDTQYF. The gene calls are TRBV19 and TRBJ2-3; 10 nucleotides line up with TRBD2. The CDR3 has 14 amino acids. V gave up 10 bases and J gave up 2 bases; unmatched junction bases: 6. Germline V gene sequence: CDR1 LNHDA, CDR2 SQIVND (reference sequence).

CDR3 bases: TGTGCCAGCAGCGGACTAGGGACCGGGGAGCTGTTTTTT. This encodes CASSGLGTGELFF. The chain is built from TRBV9 and TRBJ2-2; D possibly corresponds to TRBD2 (6 bases). The CDR3 spans 13 residues. V shed 3 bases and J shed 5 bases, with 8 bases lying between them. Germline CDR1 is SGDLS and CDR2 is YYNGEE.

The chain has TRBV18 and TRBJ2-7, with D perhaps TRBD2 (7 bases). In germline, CDR1 is KGHSH, CDR2 LQKENI. V was cut by 3 bases and J by 6 bases, with 15 bases left in between. This CDR3 region has 14 residues. CDR3 sequence (DNA): TGTGCCAGCTCACCCCAGCAGGGAGGGGGCGAGCAGTACTTC. Translated, it gives CASSPQQGGGEQYF.